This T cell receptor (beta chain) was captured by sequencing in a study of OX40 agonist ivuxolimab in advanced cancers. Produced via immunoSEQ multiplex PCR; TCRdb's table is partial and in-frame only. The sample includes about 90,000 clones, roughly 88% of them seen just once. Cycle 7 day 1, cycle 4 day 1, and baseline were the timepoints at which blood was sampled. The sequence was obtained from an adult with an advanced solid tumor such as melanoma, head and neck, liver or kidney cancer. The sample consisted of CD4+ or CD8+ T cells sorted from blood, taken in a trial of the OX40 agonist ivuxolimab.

CDR3: CASSQGLAGGRELFF. The CDR3 DNA reads as TGTGCCAGCAGTCAGGGACTAGCGGGGGGTCGGGAGCTGTTTTTT. The rearrangement joins TRBV6-5 to TRBJ2-2; 15 nucleotides match TRBD2. Germline trimming cut 5 bases from V and 9 bases from J; bases unmatched to any gene: 4. CDR1 is MNHEY, CDR2 SVGAGI, per germline. This CDR3 comprises 15 residues.